Below are 21 T cell receptor beta chains sequenced from a single sample in a study of T-cell reconstitution after alpha-beta-depleted transplantation in children. Preparation of the TCRbeta library used unique molecular identifiers. Each CDR3 protein is one row after TCRdb ran MiXCR on the PCR reads. The repertoire holds about 980,000 distinct CDR3 sequences, with about 30% as singletons. This material consisted of PBMCs, mostly from graft donor cells, taken 360 days after TCRalphabeta/CD19-depleted stem cell transplant. Source of these receptors: a boy under two years old who had a stem cell transplant for SCID, so the T cells may come from the graft donor.

This clonotype showed up many times. The V gene is TRBV25-1, the J gene TRBJ1-1; D may be TRBD1 (6 bases). The V gene's germline CDR1 is MGHDK and CDR2 SYGVNS. The CDR3 runs 15 residues. V lost 4 bases to trimming and J lost 1 base, with 13 bases between them. In DNA form, the CDR3 reads TGTGCCAGCAGTGCCGGGGACACCCGGAACACTGAAGCTTTCTTT. Translation gives CASSAGDTRNTEAFF.

The chain joins TRBV2 to TRBJ1-1; D gene ambiguous. The V end was cut by 2 bases, the J end by 0 bases, with 19 bases between. Germline-derived CDR1 and CDR2 are SNHLY and FYNNEI. The CDR3 is 18 amino acids. The CDR3 here is CASSESGSLSYMNTEAFF. DNA for the CDR3: TGTGCCAGCAGTGAATCTGGCAGCCTTTCCTACATGAACACTGAAGCTTTCTTT. Combining the CDR3 with reference TRBV2 and TRBJ1-1 gives the whole variable domain EPEVTQTPSHQVTQMGQEVILRCVPISNHLYFYWYRQILGQKVEFLVSFYNNEISEKSEIFDDQFSVERPDGSNFTLKIRSTKLEDSAMYFCASSESGSLSYMNTEAFFGQGTRLTVV.

This clonotype was observed once. The CDR3 here is CASSYSHNGEKLFF. The CDR3 DNA reads TGTGCCAGCAGTTACTCGCACAATGGGGAAAAACTGTTTTTT. The chain is built from TRBV6-5 and TRBJ1-4; no reliable D call. Germline CDR1 and CDR2: MNHEY and SVGAGI. This CDR3 region has 14 residues. V dropped 0 bases and J dropped 8 bases, with 10 bases sitting between them.

The CDR3 region is CASSFPMRDSPYNEQFF. CDR3 in DNA: TGTGCCAGCAGCTTCCCCATGCGGGACTCACCCTACAATGAGCAGTTCTTC. The chain recombines TRBV7-9 with TRBJ2-1; D is possibly TRBD2 (6 bases). CDR3 size: 17 residues. The germline CDR1 and CDR2 sequences are SEHNR and FQNEAQ (reference sequence). Trimming shortened V by 3 bases and J by 2 bases, and 17 bases separated the two germline ends.

The rearrangement links TRBV2 to TRBJ2-1; 11 bases align to TRBD1. V gave up 7 bases and J gave up 5 bases; unmatched junction bases: 4. CDR3 size: 14 residues. Per the germline V gene, CDR1 is SNHLY and CDR2 is FYNNEI. The CDR3 DNA reads TGTGCCAGCACCCCGGACAGGGGGCACAATGAGCAGTTCTTC. Translated: CASTPDRGHNEQFF.

This clonotype was counted ten times or more. The chain links TRBV12-3 or TRBV12-4 to TRBJ2-7, with 7 bases that match TRBD1. This CDR3 is 15 amino acids long. V was pared by 5 bases and J by 3 bases, with 10 bases of the junction left unmatched. The CDR3 here is CASSPRTGKLYEQYF. In DNA, the CDR3 is TGTGCCAGCAGTCCGAGGACAGGCAAACTCTACGAGCAGTACTTC.

A few counts support this clonotype. The rearrangement uses TRBV25-1 and TRBJ2-5; D possibly corresponds to TRBD2 (6 bases). Germline CDR1 is MGHDK and CDR2 is SYGVNS. Between the trimmed V and J ends, which lost 0 bases and 1 base, there was a span of 12 bases. The CDR3 has 16 residues. The CDR3 DNA reads as TGTGCCAGCAGTGAATATCCGGGGGTAGGCCAAGAGACCCAGTACTTC. This codes for CASSEYPGVGQETQYF.

This clonotype was picked up one time. The J gene is TRBJ2-1, the V gene TRBV29-1; possibly TRBD1 for D (6 bases). The germline CDR1 and CDR2 sequences are SQVTM and ANQGSEA. V lost 6 bases, J lost 9 bases, and 15 bases lay in between. The CDR3 consists of 12 residues. The CDR3 is CSVPGTGFEQFF. The DNA of the CDR3 is TGCAGCGTACCCGGAACAGGGTTTGAGCAGTTCTTC.

The table lists this clonotype with a few counts. The chain employs TRBV24-1 and TRBJ2-5, with TRBD2 identical over 7 bases. The V and J ends lost 2 bases and 2 bases, in that order; junction bases with no gene match: 7. Germline CDR1 is KGHDR and CDR2 is SFDVKD. The CDR3 covers 16 residues. Written as DNA, the CDR3 is TGTGCCACCAGTGATTCTCCTGCTAGCGGTCAAGAGACCCAGTACTTC. As protein: CATSDSPASGQETQYF.

The chain has TRBV5-5 and TRBJ2-3; tentatively, D is TRBD1 (5 bases). CDR3 size: 14 residues. V was clipped by 4 bases and J by 4 bases, with 13 bases between them. Germline V gene data show CDR1 as SGHKS and CDR2 as YYEKEE (reference sequence). In DNA form, the CDR3 reads TGTGCCAGCAGCCGAAACGCAGGGCCAGATACGCAGTATTTT. It is translated as CASSRNAGPDTQYF.

This clonotype was picked up many times. This chain links TRBV7-6 with TRBJ2-2; 7 bases line up with TRBD1. Germline V gene data show CDR1 as SGHVS and CDR2 as FNYEAQ. This CDR3 is built from 15 residues. V was clipped by 6 bases and J by 1 base; unmatched bases: 5. CDR3 residues: CASSLGTVNTGELFF. The CDR3 region has the DNA TGTGCCAGCAGTCTGGGGACAGTGAACACCGGGGAGCTGTTTTTT.

This rearrangement joins TRBV4-2 to TRBJ2-3, with D perhaps matching TRBD1 (7 bases). This CDR3 has 17 residues. Germline CDR1 and CDR2: LGHNA and YNFKEQ. Trimming took 4 bases from V and 4 from J, leaving 21 bases between them. Here the CDR3 reads CASSLEGAGEKADTQYF. The CDR3 region has the DNA TGTGCCAGCAGCCTGGAGGGGGCCGGGGAAAAGGCAGATACGCAGTATTTT.

The V gene is TRBV12-3 or TRBV12-4, the J gene TRBJ1-5; 7 bases line up with TRBD1. V shed 1 base and J 7 bases; nucleotides not matched to a gene: 4. The CDR3 is 14 amino acids. The CDR3: CASSLGGGRQPQHF. The CDR3 DNA is TGTGCCAGCAGTTTAGGAGGGGGCAGGCAGCCCCAGCATTTT.

The rearrangement uses TRBV4-1 and TRBJ2-2, with D perhaps matching TRBD2 (5 bases). This CDR3 is built from 14 residues. The germline CDR1 and CDR2 sequences are MGHRA and YSYEKL. V lost 3 bases to trimming and J lost 6 bases, with 11 bases between them. For the CDR3, the DNA is TGCGCCAGCAGCCACCCCGGACTCTCCGGGGAGCTGTTTTTT. This translates into CASSHPGLSGELFF.

This clonotype was seen only once. The chain joins TRBV3-1 to TRBJ2-3; 10 bases are shared with TRBD1. In germline, CDR1 is LGHDT, CDR2 YNNKEL (reference sequence). With 8 bases clipped from V and 11 bases from J, the junction kept 16 bases outside the gene matches. CDR3 length: 15 amino acids. The chain's CDR3 is CASQREDRGRRRQYF. As DNA, the CDR3 is TGTGCCAGCCAGAGGGAAGACAGGGGGCGGCGTAGGCAGTATTTT.

This sequence joins TRBV20-1 and TRBJ2-2; no clear D. Trimming removed 3 bases from V and 2 bases from J, with 10 bases in between. The germline CDR1 and CDR2 sequences are DFQATT and SNEGSKA (reference sequence). The CDR3 contains 14 residues. The CDR3 DNA reads TGCAGTGCTAGCACCGCTCCCAACACCGGGGAGCTGTTTTTT. As protein: CSASTAPNTGELFF.

The sample holds a few counts of this clonotype. The rearrangement uses TRBV28 and TRBJ2-7, with D hard to call. V lost 3 bases and J lost 3, with 6 bases in between. Germline-derived CDR1 and CDR2 are MDHEN and SYDVKM. CDR3 size: 12 residues. This CDR3 reads CASSFPLYEQYF. Written as DNA, the CDR3 is TGTGCCAGCAGTTTCCCCCTCTACGAGCAGTACTTC.

The J gene is TRBJ1-4, the V gene TRBV6-2 or TRBV6-3; 9 bases line up with TRBD1. Germline lookup yields CDR1 MNHEY and CDR2 SVGEGT. The CDR3 covers 13 residues. J was trimmed by 11 bases and V by 5 bases; bases with no gene match: 6. This chain's CDR3 is CASSTGQGRKLFF. In nucleotides, the CDR3 is TGTGCCAGCAGTACTGGACAGGGGCGGAAACTGTTTTTT.

The chain couples TRBV7-2 to TRBJ2-5; 8 nucleotides match TRBD2. The CDR3 has 16 residues. Germline lookup yields CDR1 SGHTA and CDR2 FQGNSA. The J segment lost 5 bases and the V segment lost 5 bases, leaving 13 bases of the junction unmatched. CDR3 protein: CASSRTAAGVDETQYF. CDR3 DNA sequence: TGTGCCAGCAGCCGAACGGCAGCGGGGGTGGATGAGACCCAGTACTTC.

This chain links TRBV29-1 with TRBJ2-1, with a tentative D call TRBD2 (5 bases). From germline, CDR1 is SQVTM and CDR2 ANQGSEA. V shed 4 bases and J shed 7 bases, with 20 bases lying between them. The CDR3 covers 15 residues. The CDR3, as DNA: TGCAGCGTTGGGTCCCCCCGTTTTGGGGAGAATGAGCAGTTCTTC. Protein product: CSVGSPRFGENEQFF.

The sample holds a few counts of this clonotype. This chain links TRBV7-3 with TRBJ2-2, with D perhaps matching TRBD1 (6 bases). V lost 1 base, J lost 5 bases, and 11 bases lay in between. The V gene's germline CDR1 is SGHTA and CDR2 FQGTGA. This CDR3 contains 15 residues. This chain's CDR3 is CASSLRGLWTGELFF. CDR3 DNA: TGTGCCAGCAGCTTAAGGGGGCTATGGACCGGGGAGCTGTTTTTT.